These T cell receptor beta chains were read from a single sample in a study of blood T cell repertoires in COVID-19. Generated by immunoSEQ multiplex PCR, the TCRdb table keeps only in-frame clones and is missing some. The data contain 400,000 to 450,000 clones, about 90% of them singletons. Specimen: PBMCs or T cells enriched from blood (not recorded which). The origin of the receptors is a man between 18 and 35 years old who had recovered from COVID-19. Both conserved end residues are part of each CDR3. The order of the fields is J gene, V gene, CDR3 protein.

j_gene: TRBJ1-2
v_gene: TRBV28
CDR3aa: CASSLGGANYGYTF

j_gene: TRBJ1-2
v_gene: TRBV4-1
CDR3aa: CASSQVVGRGYTF

j_gene: TRBJ1-6
v_gene: TRBV28
CDR3aa: CASSFPISPLHF

j_gene: TRBJ1-5
v_gene: TRBV19
CDR3aa: CASRLSGYSNQPQHF

j_gene: TRBJ1-6
v_gene: TRBV5-1
CDR3aa: CASSRQGPNSPLHF

j_gene: TRBJ2-1
v_gene: TRBV12-3/TRBV12-4
CDR3aa: CASSLVGGDEQFF

j_gene: TRBJ2-3
v_gene: TRBV24-1
CDR3aa: CATSDLGGGKVDTQYF

j_gene: TRBJ2-1
v_gene: TRBV19
CDR3aa: CASSPDWYNEQFF

j_gene: TRBJ1-6
v_gene: TRBV30
CDR3aa: CAWSAAQGESPLHF

j_gene: TRBJ1-5
v_gene: TRBV20-1
CDR3aa: CSASQWGAGQPQHF

j_gene: TRBJ1-3
v_gene: TRBV27
CDR3aa: CASSLSRSSGNTIYF

j_gene: TRBJ1-1
v_gene: TRBV28
CDR3aa: CASSQDRVNTEAFF

j_gene: TRBJ2-7
v_gene: TRBV28
CDR3aa: CASSSPQGAYEQYF

j_gene: TRBJ2-3
v_gene: TRBV28
CDR3aa: CAGDSSGKGRYF

j_gene: TRBJ2-3
v_gene: TRBV9
CDR3aa: CASSVDRVTDTQYF

j_gene: TRBJ2-1
v_gene: TRBV29-1
CDR3aa: CSVGVLSNEQFF

j_gene: TRBJ1-1
v_gene: TRBV2
CDR3aa: CARNGARGSEAFF

j_gene: TRBJ1-2
v_gene: TRBV29-1
CDR3aa: CSVGDRERGYTF

j_gene: TRBJ2-5
v_gene: TRBV15
CDR3aa: CATKRDQETQYF

j_gene: TRBJ1-3
v_gene: TRBV9
CDR3aa: CASRRTSSGNTIYF

j_gene: TRBJ1-1
v_gene: TRBV7-9
CDR3aa: CASSRQGATEAFF

j_gene: TRBJ1-2
v_gene: TRBV11-3
CDR3aa: CASSSQGREGNYGYTF